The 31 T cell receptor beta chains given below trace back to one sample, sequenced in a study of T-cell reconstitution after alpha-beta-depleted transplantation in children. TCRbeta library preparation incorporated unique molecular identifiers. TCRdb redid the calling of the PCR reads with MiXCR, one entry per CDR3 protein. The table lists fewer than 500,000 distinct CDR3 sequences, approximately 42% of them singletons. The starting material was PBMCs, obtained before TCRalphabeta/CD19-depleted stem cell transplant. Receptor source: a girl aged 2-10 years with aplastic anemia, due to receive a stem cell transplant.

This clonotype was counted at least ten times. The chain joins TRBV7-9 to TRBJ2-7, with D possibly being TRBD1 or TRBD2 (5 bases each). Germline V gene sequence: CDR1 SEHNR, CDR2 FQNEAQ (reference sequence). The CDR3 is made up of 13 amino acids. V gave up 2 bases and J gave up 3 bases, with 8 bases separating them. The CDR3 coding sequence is TGTGCCAGCAGCTTATCGGGGCTCTACGAGCAGTACTTC. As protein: CASSLSGLYEQYF.

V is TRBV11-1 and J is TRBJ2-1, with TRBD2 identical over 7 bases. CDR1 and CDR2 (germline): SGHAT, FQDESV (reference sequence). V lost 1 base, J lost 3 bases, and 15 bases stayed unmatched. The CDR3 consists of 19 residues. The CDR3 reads CASSLGFGSEKRGYNEQFF. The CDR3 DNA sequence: TGTGCCAGCAGCTTAGGATTCGGCTCCGAGAAGCGGGGCTACAATGAGCAGTTCTTC.

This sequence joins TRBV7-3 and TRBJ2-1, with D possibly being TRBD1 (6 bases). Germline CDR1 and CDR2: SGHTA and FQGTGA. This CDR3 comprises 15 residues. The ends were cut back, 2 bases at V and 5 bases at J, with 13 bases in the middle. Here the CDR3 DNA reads TGTGCCAGCAGCTTAGCTGGGGGCACTCACAATGAGCAGTTCTTC. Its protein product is CASSLAGGTHNEQFF. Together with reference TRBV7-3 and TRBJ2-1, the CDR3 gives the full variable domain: GAGVSQTPSNKVTEKGKYVELRCDPISGHTALYWYRQSLGQGPEFLIYFQGTGAADDSGLPNDRFFAVRPEGSVSTLKIQRTERGDSAVYLCASSLAGGTHNEQFFGPGTRLTVL.

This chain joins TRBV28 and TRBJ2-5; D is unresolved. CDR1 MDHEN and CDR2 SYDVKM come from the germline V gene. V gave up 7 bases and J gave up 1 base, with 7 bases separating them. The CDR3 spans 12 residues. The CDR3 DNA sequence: TGTGCCAGCAATGAGCGCCAAGAGACCCAGTACTTC. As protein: CASNERQETQYF.

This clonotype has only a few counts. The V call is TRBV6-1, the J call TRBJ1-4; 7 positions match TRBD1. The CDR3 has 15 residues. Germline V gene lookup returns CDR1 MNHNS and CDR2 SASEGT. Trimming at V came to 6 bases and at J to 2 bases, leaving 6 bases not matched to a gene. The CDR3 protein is CASRRQGGTNEKLFF. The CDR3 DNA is TGTGCCAGCAGGAGACAGGGTGGGACTAATGAAAAACTGTTTTTT.

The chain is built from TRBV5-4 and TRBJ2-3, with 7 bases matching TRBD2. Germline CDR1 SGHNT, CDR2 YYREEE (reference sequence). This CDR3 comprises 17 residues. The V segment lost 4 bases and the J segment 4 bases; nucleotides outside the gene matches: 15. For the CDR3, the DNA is TGTGCCAGCAGCCCCACCTGGGGCGGGAGCGTCGCAGATACGCAGTATTTT. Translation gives CASSPTWGGSVADTQYF. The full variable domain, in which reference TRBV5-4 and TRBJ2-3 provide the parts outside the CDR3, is ETGVTQSPTHLIKTRGQQVTLRCSSQSGHNTVSWYQQALGQGPQFIFQYYREEENGRGNFPPRFSGLQFPNYSSELNVNALELDDSALYLCASSPTWGGSVADTQYFGPGTRLTVL.

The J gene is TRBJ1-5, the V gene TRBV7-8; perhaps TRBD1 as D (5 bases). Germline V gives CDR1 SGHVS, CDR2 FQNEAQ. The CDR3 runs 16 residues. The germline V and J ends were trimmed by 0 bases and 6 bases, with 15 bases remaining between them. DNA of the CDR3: TGTGCCAGCAGCTTAGCGCGCCAGGGACCGGGTCAGCCCCAGCATTTT. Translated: CASSLARQGPGQPQHF.

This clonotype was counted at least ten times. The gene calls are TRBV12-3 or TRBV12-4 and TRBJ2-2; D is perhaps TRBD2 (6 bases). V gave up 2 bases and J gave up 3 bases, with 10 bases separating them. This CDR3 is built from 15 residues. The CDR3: CASSLRGAYTGELFF. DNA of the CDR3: TGTGCCAGCAGTTTACGCGGGGCCTACACCGGGGAGCTGTTTTTT.

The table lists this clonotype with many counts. CDR3 in amino acids: CASRISARGNSPLHF. The CDR3 coding sequence is TGTGCCAGCAGGATCTCCGCGAGGGGTAATTCACCCCTCCACTTT. J is TRBJ1-6 and V is TRBV6-2 or TRBV6-3; a weak D match, TRBD1 (5 bases). The germline V gene has CDR1 MNHEY and CDR2 SVGEGT. The CDR3 is made up of 15 amino acids. V gave up 6 bases and J gave up 6 bases, with 15 bases separating them.

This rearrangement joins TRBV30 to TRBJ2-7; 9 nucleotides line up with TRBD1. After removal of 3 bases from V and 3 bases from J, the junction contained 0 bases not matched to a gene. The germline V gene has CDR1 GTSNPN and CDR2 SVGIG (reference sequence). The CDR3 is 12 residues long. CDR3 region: CAWRGQGYEQYF. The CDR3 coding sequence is TGTGCCTGGAGGGGACAGGGCTACGAGCAGTACTTC.

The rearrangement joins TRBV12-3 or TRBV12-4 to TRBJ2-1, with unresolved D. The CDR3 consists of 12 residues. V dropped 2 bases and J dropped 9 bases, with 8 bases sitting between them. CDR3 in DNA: TGTGCCAGCAGTTTAATGGGAAGTGAGCAGTTCTTC. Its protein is CASSLMGSEQFF.

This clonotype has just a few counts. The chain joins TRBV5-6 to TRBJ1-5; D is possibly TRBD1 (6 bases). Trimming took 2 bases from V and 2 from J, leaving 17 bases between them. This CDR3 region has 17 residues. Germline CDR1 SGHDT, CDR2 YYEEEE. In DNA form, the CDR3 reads TGTGCCAGCAGCTTCAGGGGCGGGCTGGTTGGCAATCAGCCCCAGCATTTT. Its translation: CASSFRGGLVGNQPQHF. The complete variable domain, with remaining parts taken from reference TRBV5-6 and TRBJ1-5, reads DAGVTQSPTHLIKTRGQQVTLRCSPKSGHDTVSWYQQALGQGPQFIFQYYEEEERQRGNFPDRFSGHQFPNYSSELNVNALLLGDSALYLCASSFRGGLVGNQPQHFGDGTRLSIL.

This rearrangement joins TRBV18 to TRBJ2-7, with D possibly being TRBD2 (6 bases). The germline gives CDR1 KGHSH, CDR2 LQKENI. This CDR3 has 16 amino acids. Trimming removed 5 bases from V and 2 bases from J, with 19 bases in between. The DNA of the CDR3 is TGTGCCAGCTCAGGGGGTTTTGGAGGGGAAACCTACGAGCAGTACTTC. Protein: CASSGGFGGETYEQYF.

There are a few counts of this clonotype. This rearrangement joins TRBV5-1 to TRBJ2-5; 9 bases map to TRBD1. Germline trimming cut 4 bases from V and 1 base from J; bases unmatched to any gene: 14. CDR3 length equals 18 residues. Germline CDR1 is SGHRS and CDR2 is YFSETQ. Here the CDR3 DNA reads TGCGCCAGCAGCCACCGGGGGCGCGGGACAGGGCGCCAAGAGACCCAGTACTTC. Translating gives CASSHRGRGTGRQETQYF.

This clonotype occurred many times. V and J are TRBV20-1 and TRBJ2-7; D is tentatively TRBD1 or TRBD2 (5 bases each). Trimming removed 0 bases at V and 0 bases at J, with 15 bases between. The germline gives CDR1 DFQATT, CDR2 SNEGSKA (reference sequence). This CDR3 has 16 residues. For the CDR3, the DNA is TGCAGTGCTAGAGATTTCTGGGGGAGCGACTCCTACGAGCAGTACTTC. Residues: CSARDFWGSDSYEQYF.

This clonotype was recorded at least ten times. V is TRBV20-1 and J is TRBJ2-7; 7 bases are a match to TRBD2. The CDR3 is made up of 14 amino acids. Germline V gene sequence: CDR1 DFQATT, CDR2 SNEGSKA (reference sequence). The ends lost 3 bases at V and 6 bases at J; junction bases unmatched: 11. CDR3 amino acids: CSARPQGRAGEQYF. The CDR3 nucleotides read TGCAGTGCTAGGCCCCAAGGGAGGGCCGGCGAGCAGTACTTC.

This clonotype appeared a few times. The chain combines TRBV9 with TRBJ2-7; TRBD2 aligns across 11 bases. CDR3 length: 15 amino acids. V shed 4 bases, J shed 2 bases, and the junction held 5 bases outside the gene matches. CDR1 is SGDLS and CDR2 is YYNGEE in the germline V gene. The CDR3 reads CASSFGTSGAYEQYF. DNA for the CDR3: TGTGCCAGCAGCTTTGGGACTAGCGGCGCCTACGAGCAGTACTTC.

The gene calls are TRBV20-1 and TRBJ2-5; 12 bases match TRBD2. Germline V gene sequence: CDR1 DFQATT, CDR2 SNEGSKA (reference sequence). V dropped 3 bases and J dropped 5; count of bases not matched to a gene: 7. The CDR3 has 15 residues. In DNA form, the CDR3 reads TGCAGTGCTAGGAGTGGACTAGCGGGAACGGAGACCCAGTACTTC. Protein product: CSARSGLAGTETQYF.

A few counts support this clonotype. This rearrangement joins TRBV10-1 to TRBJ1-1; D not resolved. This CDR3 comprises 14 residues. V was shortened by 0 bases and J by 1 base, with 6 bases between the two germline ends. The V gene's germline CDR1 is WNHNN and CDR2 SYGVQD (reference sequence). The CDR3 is CASSESITNTEAFF. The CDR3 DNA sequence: TGCGCCAGCAGTGAGTCGATCACGAACACTGAAGCTTTCTTT.

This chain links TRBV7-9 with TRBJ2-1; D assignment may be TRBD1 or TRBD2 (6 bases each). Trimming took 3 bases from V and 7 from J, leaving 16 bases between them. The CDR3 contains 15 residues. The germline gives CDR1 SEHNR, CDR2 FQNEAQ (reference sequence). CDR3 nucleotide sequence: TGTGCCAGCAGCTTCAAACAGGGAGGCCGTAATGAGCAGTTCTTC. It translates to CASSFKQGGRNEQFF.

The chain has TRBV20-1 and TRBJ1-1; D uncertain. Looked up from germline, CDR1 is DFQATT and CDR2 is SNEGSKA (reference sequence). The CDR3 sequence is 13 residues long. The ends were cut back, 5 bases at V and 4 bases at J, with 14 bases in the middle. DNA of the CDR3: TGCAGTGCTCCACCTCTCGCTGGCACTGAAGCTTTCTTT. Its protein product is CSAPPLAGTEAFF.

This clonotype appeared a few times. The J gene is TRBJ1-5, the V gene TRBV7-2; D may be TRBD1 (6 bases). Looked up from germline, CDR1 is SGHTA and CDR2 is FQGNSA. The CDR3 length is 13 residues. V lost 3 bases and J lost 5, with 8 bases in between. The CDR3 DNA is TGTGCCAGCAGCTTGCCAGGGGATCAGCCCCAGCATTTT. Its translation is CASSLPGDQPQHF.

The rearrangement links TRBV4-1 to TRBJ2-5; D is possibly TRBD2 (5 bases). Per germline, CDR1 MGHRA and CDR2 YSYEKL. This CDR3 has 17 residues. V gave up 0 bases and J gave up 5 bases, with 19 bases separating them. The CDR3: CASSQDRWMPGGETQYF. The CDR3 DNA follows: TGCGCCAGCAGCCAAGATAGGTGGATGCCGGGCGGGGAGACCCAGTACTTC.

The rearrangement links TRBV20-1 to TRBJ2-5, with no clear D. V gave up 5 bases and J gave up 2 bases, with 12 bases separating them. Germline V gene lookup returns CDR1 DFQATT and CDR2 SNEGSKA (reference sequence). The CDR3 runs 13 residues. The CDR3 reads CSALGSLQETQYF. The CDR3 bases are TGCAGTGCTTTAGGATCCCTTCAAGAGACCCAGTACTTC.

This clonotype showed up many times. CDR3 loop: CSVGGGQGISGDEQYF. CDR3 sequence (DNA): TGCAGTGTTGGAGGGGGACAGGGGATCAGTGGCGACGAGCAGTACTTC. The chain employs TRBV20-1 and TRBJ2-7, with 10 bases fitting TRBD1. J was trimmed by 5 bases and V by 7 bases; bases with no gene match: 17. Per germline, CDR1 DFQATT and CDR2 SNEGSKA (reference sequence). The CDR3 totals 16 residues.

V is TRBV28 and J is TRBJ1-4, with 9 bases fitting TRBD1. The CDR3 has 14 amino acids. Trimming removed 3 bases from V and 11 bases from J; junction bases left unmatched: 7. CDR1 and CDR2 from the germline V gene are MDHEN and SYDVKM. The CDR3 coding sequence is TGTGCCAGCAGTTTGGGACAGGGTGGGGATAAACTGTTTTTT. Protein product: CASSLGQGGDKLFF.

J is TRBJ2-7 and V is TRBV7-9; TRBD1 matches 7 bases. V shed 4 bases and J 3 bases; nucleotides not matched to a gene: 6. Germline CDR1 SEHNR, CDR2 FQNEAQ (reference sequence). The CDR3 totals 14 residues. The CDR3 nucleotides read TGTGCCAGCAGCTCTGGACAGGCCAACTACGAGCAGTACTTC. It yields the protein CASSSGQANYEQYF.

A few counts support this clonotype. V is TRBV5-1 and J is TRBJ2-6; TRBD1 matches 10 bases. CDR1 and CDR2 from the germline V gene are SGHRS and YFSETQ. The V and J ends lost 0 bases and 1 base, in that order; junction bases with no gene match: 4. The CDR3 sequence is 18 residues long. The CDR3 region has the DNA TGCGCCAGCAGCTTGGTTGGGACAGGGGCATCTGGGGCCAACGTCCTGACTTTC. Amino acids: CASSLVGTGASGANVLTF.

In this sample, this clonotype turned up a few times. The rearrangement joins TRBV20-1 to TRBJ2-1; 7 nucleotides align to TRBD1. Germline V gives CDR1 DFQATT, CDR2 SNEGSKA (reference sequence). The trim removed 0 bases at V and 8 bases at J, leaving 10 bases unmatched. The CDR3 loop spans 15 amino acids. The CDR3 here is CSARDFRGRGDEQFF. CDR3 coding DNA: TGCAGTGCTAGAGATTTCAGGGGGAGAGGGGATGAGCAGTTCTTC.

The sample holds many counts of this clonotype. The CDR3 region has the DNA TGTGCCAGCAGCCGCAGGACAGGGTCCCAGTACTTC. Its translation: CASSRRTGSQYF. V is TRBV9 and J is TRBJ2-4, with 8 bases lining up with TRBD1. The trim removed 4 bases at V and 13 bases at J, leaving 7 bases unmatched. There are 12 residues in the CDR3. Germline lookup yields CDR1 SGDLS and CDR2 YYNGEE.

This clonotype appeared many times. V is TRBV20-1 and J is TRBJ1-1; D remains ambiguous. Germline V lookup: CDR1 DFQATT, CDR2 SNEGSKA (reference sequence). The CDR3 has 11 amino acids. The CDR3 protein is CTPGGEQEAFF. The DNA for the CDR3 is TGCACCCCCGGCGGGGAACAAGAAGCTTTCTTT.